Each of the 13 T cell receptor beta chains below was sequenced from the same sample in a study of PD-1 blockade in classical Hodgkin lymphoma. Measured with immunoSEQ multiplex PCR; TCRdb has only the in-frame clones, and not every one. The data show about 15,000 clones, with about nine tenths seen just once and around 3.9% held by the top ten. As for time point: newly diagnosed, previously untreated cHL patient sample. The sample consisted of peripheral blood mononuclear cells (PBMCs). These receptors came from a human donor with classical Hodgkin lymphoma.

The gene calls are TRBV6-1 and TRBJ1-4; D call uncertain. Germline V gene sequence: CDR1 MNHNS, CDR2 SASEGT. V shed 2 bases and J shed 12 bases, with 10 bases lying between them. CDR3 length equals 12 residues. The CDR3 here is CASSEKGHELFF. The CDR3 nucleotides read TGTGCCAGCAGTGAAAAGGGTCATGAACTGTTTTTT.

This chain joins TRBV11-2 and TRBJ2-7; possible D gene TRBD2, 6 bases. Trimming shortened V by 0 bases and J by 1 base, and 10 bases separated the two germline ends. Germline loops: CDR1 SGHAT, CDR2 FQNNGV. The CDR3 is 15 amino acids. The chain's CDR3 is CASSLDRTTSYEQYF. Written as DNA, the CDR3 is TGTGCCAGCAGCTTAGATCGGACTACTTCCTACGAGCAGTACTTC.

CDR3 protein: CASSVAQNYGYTF. The CDR3, as DNA: TGTGCCAGCAGCGTAGCACAGAACTATGGCTACACCTTC. This rearrangement joins TRBV9 to TRBJ1-2; D is undetermined. V shed 0 bases and J shed 2 bases, with 5 bases lying between them. Germline V gene lookup returns CDR1 SGDLS and CDR2 YYNGEE. The CDR3 runs to 13 residues.

The CDR3 nucleotides read TGTGCCAGCGCCTTAGGAGGCCGCACAGATACGCAGTATTTT. Translation gives CASALGGRTDTQYF. This chain uses TRBV7-3 with TRBJ2-3, with D tentatively TRBD2 (5 bases). CDR3 size: 14 residues. Germline CDR1 and CDR2: SGHTA and FQGTGA. V was trimmed by 8 bases and J by 1 base, leaving 13 bases between them. The full variable domain, in which reference TRBV7-3 and TRBJ2-3 provide the parts outside the CDR3, is GAGVSQTPSNKVTEKGKYVELRCDPISGHTALYWYRQSLGQGPEFLIYFQGTGAADDSGLPNDRFFAVRPEGSVSTLKIQRTERGDSAVYLCASALGGRTDTQYFGPGTRLTVL.

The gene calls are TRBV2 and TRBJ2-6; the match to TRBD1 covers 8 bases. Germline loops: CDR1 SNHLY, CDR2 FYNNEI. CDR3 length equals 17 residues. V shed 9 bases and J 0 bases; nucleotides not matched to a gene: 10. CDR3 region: CARRTGPFSSGANVLTF. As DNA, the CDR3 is TGTGCCAGAAGGACAGGGCCCTTTAGCTCTGGGGCCAACGTCCTGACTTTC.

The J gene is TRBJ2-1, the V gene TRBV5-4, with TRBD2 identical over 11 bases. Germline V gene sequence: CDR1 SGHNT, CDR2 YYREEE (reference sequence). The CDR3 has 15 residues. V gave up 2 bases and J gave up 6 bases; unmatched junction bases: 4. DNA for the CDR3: TGTGCCAGCAGCTTTGCAACTAGCGGGAGCAATGAGCAGTTCTTC. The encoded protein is CASSFATSGSNEQFF.

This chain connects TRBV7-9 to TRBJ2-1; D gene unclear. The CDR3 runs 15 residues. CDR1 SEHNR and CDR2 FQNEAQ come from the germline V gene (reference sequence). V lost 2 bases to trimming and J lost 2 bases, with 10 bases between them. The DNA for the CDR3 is TGTGCCAGCAGCTTATACGAGGCGACCTACAATGAGCAGTTCTTC. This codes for CASSLYEATYNEQFF.

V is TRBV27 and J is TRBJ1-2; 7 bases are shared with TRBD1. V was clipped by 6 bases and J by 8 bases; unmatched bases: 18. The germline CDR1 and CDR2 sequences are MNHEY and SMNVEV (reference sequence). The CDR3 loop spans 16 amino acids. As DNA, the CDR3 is TGTGCCAGCAGGAGGAGACAGGGAAGTACATCTATGGGCTACACCTTC. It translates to CASRRRQGSTSMGYTF.

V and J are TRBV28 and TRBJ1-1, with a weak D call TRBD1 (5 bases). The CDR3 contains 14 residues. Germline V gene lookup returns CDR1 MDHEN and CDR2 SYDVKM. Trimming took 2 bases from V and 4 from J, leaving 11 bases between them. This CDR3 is CASSLVQGSTEAFF. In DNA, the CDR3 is TGTGCCAGCAGTTTAGTTCAGGGATCCACTGAAGCTTTCTTT. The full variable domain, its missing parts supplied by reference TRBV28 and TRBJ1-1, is DVKVTQSSRYLVKRTGEKVFLECVQDMDHENMFWYRQDPGLGLRLIYFSYDVKMKEKGDIPEGYSVSREKKERFSLILESASTNQTSMYLCASSLVQGSTEAFFGQGTRLTVV.

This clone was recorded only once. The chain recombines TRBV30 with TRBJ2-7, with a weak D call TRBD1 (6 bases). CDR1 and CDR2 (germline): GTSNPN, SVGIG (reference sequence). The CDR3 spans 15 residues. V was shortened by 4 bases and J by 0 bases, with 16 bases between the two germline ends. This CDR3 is CAWTPGGTGSYEQYF. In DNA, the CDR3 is TGTGCCTGGACACCTGGGGGCACCGGCTCCTACGAGCAGTACTTC.

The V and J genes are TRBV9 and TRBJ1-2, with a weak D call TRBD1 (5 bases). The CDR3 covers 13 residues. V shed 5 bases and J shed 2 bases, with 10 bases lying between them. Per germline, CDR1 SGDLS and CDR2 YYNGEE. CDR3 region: CASSRDPNYGYTF. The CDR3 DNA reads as TGTGCCAGCAGTCGGGACCCCAACTATGGCTACACCTTC.

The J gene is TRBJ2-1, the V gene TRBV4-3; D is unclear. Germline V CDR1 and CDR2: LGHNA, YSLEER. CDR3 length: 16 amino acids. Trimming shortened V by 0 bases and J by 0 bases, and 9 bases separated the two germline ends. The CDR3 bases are TGCGCCAGCAGCCAAGATGCGGTCCCCTCCTACAATGAGCAGTTCTTC. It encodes CASSQDAVPSYNEQFF.

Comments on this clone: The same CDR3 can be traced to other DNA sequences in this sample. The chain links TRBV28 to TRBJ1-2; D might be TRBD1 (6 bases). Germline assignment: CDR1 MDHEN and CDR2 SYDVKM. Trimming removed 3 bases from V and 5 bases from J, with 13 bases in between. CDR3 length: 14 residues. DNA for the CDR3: TGTGCCAGCAGTTTGGCAGGGGCCCCATATGGCTACACCTTC. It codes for CASSLAGAPYGYTF.